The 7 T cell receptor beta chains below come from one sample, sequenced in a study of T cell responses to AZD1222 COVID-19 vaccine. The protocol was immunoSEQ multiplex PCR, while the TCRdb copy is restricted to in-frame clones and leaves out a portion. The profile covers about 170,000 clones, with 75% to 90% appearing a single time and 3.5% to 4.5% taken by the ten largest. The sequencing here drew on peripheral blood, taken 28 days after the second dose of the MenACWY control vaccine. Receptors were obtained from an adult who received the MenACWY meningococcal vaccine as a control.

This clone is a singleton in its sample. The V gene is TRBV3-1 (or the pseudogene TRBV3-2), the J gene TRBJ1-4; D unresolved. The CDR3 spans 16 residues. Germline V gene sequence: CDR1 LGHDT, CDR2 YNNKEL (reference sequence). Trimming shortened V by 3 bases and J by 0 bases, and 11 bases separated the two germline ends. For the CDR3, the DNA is TGTGCCAGCAGCCAGAGGAGGCTATCAACTAATGAAAAACTGTTTTTT. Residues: CASSQRRLSTNEKLFF.

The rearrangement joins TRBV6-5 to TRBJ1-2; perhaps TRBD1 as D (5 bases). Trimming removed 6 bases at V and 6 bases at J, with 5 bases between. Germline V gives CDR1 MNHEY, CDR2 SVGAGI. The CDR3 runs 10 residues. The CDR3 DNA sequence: TGTGCCAGCAGAGGGGATGGCTACACCTTC. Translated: CASRGDGYTF.

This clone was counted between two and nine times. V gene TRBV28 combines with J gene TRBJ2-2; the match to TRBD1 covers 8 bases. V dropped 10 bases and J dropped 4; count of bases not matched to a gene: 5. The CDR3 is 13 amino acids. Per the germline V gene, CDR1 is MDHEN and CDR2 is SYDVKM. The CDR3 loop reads CATTGGSTGELFF. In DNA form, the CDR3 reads TGTGCCACTACAGGGGGAAGCACCGGGGAGCTGTTTTTT.

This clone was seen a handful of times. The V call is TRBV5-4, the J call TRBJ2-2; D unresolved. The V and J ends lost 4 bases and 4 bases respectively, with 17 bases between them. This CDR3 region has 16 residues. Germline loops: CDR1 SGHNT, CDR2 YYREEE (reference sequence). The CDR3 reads CASSPHTGSLTGELFF. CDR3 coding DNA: TGTGCCAGCAGCCCACATACCGGCAGCCTCACCGGGGAGCTGTTTTTT.

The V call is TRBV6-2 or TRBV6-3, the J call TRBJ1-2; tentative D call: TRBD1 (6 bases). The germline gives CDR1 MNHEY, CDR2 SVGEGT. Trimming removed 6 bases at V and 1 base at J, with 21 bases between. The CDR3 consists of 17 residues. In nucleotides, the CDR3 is TGTGCCAGCAGCCCCCCCGCAGGGGCTACCTATAACTATGGCTACACCTTC. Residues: CASSPPAGATYNYGYTF.

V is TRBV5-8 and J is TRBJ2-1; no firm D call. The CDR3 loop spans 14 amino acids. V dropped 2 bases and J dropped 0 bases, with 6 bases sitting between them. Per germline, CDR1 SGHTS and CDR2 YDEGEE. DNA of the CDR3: TGTGCCAGCAGCTTTGAAGTCTCCTACAATGAGCAGTTCTTC. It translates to CASSFEVSYNEQFF.

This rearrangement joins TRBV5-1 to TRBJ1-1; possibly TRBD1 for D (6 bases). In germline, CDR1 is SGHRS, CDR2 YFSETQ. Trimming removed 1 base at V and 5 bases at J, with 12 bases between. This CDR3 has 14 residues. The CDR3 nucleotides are TGCGCCAGCAGCTTGAGGGGTAGGGGGACTGAAGCTTTCTTT. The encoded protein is CASSLRGRGTEAFF.